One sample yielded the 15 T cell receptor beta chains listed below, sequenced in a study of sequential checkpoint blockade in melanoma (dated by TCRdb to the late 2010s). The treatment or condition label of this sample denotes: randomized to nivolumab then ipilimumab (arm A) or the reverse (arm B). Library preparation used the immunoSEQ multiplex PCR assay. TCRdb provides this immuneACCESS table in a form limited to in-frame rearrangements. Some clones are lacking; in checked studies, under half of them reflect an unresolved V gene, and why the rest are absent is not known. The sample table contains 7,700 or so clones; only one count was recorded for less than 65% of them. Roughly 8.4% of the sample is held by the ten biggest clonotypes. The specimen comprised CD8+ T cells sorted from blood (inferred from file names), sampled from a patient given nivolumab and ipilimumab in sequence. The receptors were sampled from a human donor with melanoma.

CDR3 sequence (DNA): TGTGCCAGCAGCTTCGGGACAGGGAGATTGCTCACCTTC. Amino acids: CASSFGTGRLLTF. The gene calls are TRBV7-3 and TRBJ1-2; 9 nucleotides match TRBD1. In germline, CDR1 is SGHTA, CDR2 FQGTGA. This CDR3 has 13 amino acids. J was trimmed by 13 bases and V by 3 bases; bases with no gene match: 9.

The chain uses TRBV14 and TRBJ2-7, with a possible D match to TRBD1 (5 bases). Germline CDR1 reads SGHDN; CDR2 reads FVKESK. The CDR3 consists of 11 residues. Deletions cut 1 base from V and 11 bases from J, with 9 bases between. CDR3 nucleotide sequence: TGTGCCAGCAGCCAAGGGGGCGCGAAGTACTTC. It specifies CASSQGGAKYF.

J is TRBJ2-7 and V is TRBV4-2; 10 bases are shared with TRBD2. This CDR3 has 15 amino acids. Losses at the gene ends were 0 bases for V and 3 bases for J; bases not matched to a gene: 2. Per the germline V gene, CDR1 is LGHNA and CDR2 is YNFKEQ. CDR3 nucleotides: TGTGCCAGCAGCCAAGAAGCGGGAGGGCTCTACGAGCAGTACTTC. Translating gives CASSQEAGGLYEQYF.

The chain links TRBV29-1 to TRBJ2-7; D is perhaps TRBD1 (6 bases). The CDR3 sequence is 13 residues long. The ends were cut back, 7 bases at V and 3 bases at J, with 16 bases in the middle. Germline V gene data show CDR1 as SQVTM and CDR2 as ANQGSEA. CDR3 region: CSAMGASYYEQYF. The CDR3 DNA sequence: TGCAGCGCGATGGGGGCCTCCTACTACGAGCAGTACTTC.

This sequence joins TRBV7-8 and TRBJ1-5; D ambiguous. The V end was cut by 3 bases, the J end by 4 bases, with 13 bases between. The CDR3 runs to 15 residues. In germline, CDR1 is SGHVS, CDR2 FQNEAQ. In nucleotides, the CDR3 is TGTGCCAGCAGCTTCGGGAGGGCGCGGAATCAGCCCCAGCATTTT. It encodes CASSFGRARNQPQHF.

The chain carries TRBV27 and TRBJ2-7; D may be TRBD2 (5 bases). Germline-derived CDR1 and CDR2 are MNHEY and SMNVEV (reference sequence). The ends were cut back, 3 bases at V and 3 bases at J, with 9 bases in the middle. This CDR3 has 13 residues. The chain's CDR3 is CASSFGRGYEQYF. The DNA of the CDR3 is TGTGCCAGCAGTTTTGGACGGGGCTACGAGCAGTACTTC.

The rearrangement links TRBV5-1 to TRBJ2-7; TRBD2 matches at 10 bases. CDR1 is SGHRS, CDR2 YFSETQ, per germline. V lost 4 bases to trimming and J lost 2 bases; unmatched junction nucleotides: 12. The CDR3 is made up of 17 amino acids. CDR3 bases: TGCGCCAGCAGCCTGGGGTCTAGCGGGAGTCTGGCCTACGAGCAGTACTTC. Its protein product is CASSLGSSGSLAYEQYF.

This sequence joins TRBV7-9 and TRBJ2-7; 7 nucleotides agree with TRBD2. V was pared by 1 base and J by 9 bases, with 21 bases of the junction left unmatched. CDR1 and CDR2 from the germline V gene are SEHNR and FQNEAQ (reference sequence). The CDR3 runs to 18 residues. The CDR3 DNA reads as TGTGCCAGCAGCTTAGGTCCTTTGGCGGCTAGCGGTTCAGCGGGGCAGTACTTC. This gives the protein CASSLGPLAASGSAGQYF.

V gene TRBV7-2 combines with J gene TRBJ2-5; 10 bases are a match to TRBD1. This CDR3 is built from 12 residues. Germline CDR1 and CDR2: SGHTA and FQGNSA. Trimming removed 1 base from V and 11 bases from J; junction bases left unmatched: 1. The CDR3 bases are TGTGCCAGCAGCTTAGGGGGACAGGGGCAGTACTTC. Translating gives CASSLGGQGQYF.

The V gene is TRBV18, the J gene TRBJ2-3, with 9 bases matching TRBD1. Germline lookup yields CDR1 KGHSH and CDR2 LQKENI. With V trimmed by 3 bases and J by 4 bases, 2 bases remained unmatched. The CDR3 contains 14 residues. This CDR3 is CASSPTGGSDTQYF. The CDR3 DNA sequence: TGTGCCAGCTCACCGACAGGGGGTTCAGATACGCAGTATTTT.

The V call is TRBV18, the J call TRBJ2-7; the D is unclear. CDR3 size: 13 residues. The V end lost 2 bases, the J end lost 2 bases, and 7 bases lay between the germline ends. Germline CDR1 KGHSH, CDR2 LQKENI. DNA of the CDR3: TGTGCCAGCTCACCAATCACAGCCTACGAGCAGTACTTC. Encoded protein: CASSPITAYEQYF. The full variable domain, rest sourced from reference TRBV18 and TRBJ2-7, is NAGVMQNPRHLVRRRGQEARLRCSPMKGHSHVYWYRQLPEEGLKFMVYLQKENIIDESGMPKERFSAEFPKEGPSILRIQQVVRGDSAAYFCASSPITAYEQYFGPGTRLTVT.

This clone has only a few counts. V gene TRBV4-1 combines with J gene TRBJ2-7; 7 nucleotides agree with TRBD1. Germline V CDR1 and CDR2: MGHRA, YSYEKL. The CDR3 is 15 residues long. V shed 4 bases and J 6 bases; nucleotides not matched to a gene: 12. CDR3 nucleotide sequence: TGCGCCAGCAGCCCCCCGGACAGGTTAAGCAGCGAGCAGTACTTC. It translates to CASSPPDRLSSEQYF.

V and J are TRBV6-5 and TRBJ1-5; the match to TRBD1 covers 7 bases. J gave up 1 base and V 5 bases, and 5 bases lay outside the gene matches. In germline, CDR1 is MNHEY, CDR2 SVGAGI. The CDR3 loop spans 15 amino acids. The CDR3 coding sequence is TGTGCCAGCAGTGGGGACAGAATGAGCAATCAGCCCCAGCATTTT. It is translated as CASSGDRMSNQPQHF.

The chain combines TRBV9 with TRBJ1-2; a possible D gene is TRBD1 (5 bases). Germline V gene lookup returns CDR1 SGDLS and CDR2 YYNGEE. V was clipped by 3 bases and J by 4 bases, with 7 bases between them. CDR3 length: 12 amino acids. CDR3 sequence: CASSADSYGYTF. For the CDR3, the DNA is TGTGCCAGCAGCGCCGACAGCTATGGCTACACCTTC.

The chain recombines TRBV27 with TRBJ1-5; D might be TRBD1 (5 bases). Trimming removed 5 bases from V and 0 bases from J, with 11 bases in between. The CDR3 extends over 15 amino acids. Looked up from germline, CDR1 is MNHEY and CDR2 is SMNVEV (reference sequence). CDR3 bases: TGTGCCAGCAGTCCGACGCAGGGTAGCAATCAGCCCCAGCATTTT. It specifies CASSPTQGSNQPQHF.